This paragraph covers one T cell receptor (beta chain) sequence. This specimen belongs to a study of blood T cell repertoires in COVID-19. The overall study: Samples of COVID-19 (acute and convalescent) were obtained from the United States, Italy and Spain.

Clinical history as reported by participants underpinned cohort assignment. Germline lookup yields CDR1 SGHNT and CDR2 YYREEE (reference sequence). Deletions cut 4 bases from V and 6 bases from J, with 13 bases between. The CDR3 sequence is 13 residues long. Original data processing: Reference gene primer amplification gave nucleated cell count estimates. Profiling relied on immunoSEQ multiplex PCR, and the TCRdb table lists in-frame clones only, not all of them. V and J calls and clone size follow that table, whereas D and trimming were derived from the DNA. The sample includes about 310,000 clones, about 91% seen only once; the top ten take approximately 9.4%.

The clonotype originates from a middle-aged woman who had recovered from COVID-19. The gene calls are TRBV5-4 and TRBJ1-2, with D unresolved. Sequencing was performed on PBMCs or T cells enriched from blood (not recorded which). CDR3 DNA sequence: TGTGCCAGCAGCAGCCGCTTCGGGAATGGCTACACCTTC. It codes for CASSSRFGNGYTF.